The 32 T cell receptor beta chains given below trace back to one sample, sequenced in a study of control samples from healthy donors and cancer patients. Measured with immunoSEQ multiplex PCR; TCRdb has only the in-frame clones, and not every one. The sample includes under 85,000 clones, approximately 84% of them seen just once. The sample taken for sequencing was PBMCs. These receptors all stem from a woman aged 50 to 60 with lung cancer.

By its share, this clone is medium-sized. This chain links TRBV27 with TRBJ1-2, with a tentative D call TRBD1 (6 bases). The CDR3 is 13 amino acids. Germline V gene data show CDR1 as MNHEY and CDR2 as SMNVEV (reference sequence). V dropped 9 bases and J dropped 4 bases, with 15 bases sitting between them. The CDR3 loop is CASSPTGPYGYTF. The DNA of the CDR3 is TGTGCCAGTTCCCCGACAGGACCCTATGGCTACACCTTC.

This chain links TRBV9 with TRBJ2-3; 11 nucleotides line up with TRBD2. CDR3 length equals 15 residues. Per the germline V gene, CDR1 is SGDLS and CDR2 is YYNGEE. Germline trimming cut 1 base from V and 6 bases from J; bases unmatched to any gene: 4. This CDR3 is CASSVNSGGADTQYF. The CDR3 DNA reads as TGTGCCAGCAGCGTAAATAGCGGGGGGGCGGATACGCAGTATTTT.

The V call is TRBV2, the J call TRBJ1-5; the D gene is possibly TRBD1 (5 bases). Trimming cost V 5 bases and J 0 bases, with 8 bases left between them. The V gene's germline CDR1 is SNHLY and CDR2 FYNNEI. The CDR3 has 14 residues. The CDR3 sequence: CASSRDASNQPQHF. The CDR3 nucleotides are TGTGCCAGCAGTCGGGACGCTAGCAATCAGCCCCAGCATTTT. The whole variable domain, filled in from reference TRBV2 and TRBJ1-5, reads EPEVTQTPSHQVTQMGQEVILRCVPISNHLYFYWYRQILGQKVEFLVSFYNNEISEKSEIFDDQFSVERPDGSNFTLKIRSTKLEDSAMYFCASSRDASNQPQHFGDGTRLSIL.

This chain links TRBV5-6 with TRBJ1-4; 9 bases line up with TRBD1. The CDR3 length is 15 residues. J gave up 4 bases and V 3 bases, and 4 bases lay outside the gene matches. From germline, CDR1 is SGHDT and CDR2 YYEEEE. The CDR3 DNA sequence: TGTGCCAGCAGCTACAGGGGGCTTGGTAATGAAAAACTGTTTTTT. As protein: CASSYRGLGNEKLFF.

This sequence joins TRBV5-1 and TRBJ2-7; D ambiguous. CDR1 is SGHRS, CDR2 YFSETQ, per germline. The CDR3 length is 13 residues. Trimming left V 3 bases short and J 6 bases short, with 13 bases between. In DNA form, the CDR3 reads TGCGCCAGCAGCTCGCCCCCACGTGGCGAGCAGTACTTC. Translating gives CASSSPPRGEQYF.

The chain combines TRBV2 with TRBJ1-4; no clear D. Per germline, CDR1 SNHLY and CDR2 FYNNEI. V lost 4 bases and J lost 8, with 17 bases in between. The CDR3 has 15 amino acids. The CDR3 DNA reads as TGTGCCAGCAGTGCCGTGGGGAACGGGTTGGAAAAACTGTTTTTT. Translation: CASSAVGNGLEKLFF.

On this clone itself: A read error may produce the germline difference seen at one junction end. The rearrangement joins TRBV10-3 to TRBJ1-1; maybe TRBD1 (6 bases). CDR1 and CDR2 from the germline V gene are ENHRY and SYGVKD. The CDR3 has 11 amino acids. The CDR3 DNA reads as TGTGCCATCGGGGCAGGGGAGTTGAAGCCGTTT. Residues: CAIGAGELKPF.

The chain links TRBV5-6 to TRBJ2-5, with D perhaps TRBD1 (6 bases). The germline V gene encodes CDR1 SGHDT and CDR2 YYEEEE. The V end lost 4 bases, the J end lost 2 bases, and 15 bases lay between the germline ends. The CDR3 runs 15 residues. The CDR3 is CASSRRQVIQETQYF. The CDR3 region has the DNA TGTGCCAGCAGCCGAAGACAGGTCATACAAGAGACCCAGTACTTC.

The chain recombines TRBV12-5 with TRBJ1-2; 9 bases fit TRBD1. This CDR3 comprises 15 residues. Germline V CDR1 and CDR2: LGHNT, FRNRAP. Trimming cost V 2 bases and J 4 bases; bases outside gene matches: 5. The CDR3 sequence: CASGLSTGGIYGYTF. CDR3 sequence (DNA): TGTGCTAGTGGTTTGTCGACAGGGGGGATCTATGGCTACACCTTC.

The DNA of the CDR3 is TGCGCCAGCAGCTTGAGTGGGGAAACTGAAGCTTTCTTT. Amino acids: CASSLSGETEAFF. This sequence joins TRBV5-1 and TRBJ1-1; no firm D call. Germline CDR1 is SGHRS and CDR2 is YFSETQ. Trimming took off 1 base at V and 5 bases at J, with 9 bases between the two ends. This CDR3 spans 13 amino acids.

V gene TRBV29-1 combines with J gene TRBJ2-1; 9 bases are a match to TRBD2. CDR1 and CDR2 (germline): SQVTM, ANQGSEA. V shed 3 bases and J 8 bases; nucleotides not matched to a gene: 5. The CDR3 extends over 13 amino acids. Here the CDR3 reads CSVDQREEDEQFF. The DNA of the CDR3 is TGCAGCGTTGACCAGCGGGAGGAGGATGAGCAGTTCTTC.

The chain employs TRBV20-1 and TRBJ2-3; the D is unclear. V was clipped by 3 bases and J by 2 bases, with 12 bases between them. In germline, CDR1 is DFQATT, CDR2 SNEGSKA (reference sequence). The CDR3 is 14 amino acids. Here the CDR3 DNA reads TGCAGTGCTAGTTCAGCGAGAGACACAGATACGCAGTATTTT. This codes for CSASSARDTDTQYF.

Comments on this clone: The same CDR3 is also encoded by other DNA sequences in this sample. The chain's CDR3 is CASSRGQGRGNEKLFF. DNA of the CDR3: TGTGCCAGCAGCCGGGGACAGGGAAGAGGCAATGAAAAACTGTTTTTT. The chain carries TRBV28 and TRBJ1-4; 9 nucleotides match TRBD1. The CDR3 contains 16 residues. The V and J ends lost 6 bases and 5 bases, in that order; junction bases with no gene match: 10. CDR1 is MDHEN and CDR2 is SYDVKM in the germline V gene.

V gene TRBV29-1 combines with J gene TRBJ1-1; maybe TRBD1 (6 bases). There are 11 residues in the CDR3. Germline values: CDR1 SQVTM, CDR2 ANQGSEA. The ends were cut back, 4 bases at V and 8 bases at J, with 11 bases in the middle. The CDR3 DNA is TGCAGCGTTGGGGGGCTTGGGGAAGCTTTCTTT. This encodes CSVGGLGEAFF.

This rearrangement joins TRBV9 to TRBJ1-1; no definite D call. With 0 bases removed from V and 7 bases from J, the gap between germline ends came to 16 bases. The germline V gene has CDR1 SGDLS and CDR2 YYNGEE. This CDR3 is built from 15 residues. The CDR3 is CASSVENLGQYEAFF. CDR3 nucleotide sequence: TGTGCCAGCAGCGTAGAGAACCTCGGCCAATATGAAGCTTTCTTT.

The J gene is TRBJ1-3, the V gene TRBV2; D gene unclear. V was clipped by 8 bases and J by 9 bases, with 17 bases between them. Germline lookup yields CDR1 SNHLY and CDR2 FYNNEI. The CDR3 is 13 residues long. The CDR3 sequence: CASSMDVGPTIYF. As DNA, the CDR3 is TGTGCCAGCTCAATGGACGTAGGCCCCACCATATATTTT.

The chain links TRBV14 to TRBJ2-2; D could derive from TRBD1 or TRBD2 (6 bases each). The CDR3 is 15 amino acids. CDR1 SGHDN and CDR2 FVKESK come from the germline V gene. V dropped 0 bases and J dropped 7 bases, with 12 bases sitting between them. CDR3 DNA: TGTGCCAGCAGCCAAGAATTGGGGGGCTACGGGGAGCTGTTTTTT. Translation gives CASSQELGGYGELFF.

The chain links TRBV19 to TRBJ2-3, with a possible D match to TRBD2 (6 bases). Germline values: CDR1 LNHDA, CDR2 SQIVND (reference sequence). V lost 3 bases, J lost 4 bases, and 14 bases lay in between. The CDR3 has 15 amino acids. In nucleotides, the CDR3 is TGTGCCAGTAGTATCTGGGGGGAGAGGTCAGATACGCAGTATTTT. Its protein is CASSIWGERSDTQYF.

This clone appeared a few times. The CDR3 coding sequence is TGTGCCAGCAGCCGTGAATCGACAGGTGGGCAGTACTTC. Residues: CASSRESTGGQYF. The chain carries TRBV14 and TRBJ2-7, with D tentatively TRBD1 (6 bases). Germline CDR1 reads SGHDN; CDR2 reads FVKESK. The V and J ends lost 4 bases and 9 bases respectively, with 16 bases between them. This CDR3 has 13 amino acids.

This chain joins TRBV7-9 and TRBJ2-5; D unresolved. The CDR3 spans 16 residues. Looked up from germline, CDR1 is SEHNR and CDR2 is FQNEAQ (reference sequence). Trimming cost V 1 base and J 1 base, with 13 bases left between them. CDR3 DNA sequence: TGTGCCAGCAGCTTAGTCAAAAGCCCCATCCAAGAGACCCAGTACTTC. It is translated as CASSLVKSPIQETQYF.

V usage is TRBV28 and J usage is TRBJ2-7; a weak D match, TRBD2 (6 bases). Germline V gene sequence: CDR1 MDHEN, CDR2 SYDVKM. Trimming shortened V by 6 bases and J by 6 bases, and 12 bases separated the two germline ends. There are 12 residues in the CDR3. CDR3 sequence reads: CASSFGLIEQYF. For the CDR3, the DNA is TGTGCCAGCAGCTTTGGACTAATCGAGCAGTACTTC.

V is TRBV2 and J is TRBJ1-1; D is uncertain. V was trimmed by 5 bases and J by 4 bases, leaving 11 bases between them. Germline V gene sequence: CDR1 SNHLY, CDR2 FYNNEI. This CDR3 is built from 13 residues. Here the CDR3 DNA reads TGTGCCAGCAGTTTGGACGGCTTCACTGAAGCTTTCTTT. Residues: CASSLDGFTEAFF. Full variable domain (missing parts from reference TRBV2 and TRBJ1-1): EPEVTQTPSHQVTQMGQEVILRCVPISNHLYFYWYRQILGQKVEFLVSFYNNEISEKSEIFDDQFSVERPDGSNFTLKIRSTKLEDSAMYFCASSLDGFTEAFFGQGTRLTVV.

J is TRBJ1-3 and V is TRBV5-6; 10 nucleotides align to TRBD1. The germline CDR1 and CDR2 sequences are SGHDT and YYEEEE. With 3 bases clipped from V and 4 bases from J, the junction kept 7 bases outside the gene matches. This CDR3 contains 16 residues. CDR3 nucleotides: TGTGCCAGCAGCTCGACAGGGGGCGCTTTCGGAAACACCATATATTTT. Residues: CASSSTGGAFGNTIYF.

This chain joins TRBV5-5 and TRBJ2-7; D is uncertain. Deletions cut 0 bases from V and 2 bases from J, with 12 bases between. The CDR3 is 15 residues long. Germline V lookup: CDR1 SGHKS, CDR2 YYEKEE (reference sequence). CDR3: CASSLAGQEAYEQYF. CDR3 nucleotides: TGTGCCAGCAGCTTGGCCGGGCAGGAAGCCTACGAGCAGTACTTC.

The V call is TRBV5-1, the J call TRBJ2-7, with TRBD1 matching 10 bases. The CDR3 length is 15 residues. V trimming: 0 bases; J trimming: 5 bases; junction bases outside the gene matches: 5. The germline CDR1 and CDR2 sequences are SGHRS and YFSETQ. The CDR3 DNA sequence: TGCGCCAGCAGCTTGGCCCGACAGGGGGCCCACGAGCAGTACTTC. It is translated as CASSLARQGAHEQYF.

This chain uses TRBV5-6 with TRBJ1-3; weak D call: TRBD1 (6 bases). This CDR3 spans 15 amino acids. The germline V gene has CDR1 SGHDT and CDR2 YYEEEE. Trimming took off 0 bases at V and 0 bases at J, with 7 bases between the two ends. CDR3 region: CASSLVQGSGNTIYF. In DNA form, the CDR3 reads TGTGCCAGCAGCTTGGTACAGGGCTCTGGAAACACCATATATTTT.

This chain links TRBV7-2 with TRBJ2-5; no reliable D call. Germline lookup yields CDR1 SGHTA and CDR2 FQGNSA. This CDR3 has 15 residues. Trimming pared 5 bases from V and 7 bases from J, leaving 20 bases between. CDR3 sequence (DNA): TGTGCCAGCAGCCAAGACTCGATCTACGAAGGGACCCAGTACTTC. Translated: CASSQDSIYEGTQYF.

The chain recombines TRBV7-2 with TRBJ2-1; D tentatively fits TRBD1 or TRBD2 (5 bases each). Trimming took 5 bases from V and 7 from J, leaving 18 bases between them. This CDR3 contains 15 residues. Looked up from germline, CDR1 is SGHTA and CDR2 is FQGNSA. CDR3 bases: TGTGCCAGCAGCCGCCCCGTGGGGGTAACAAATGAGCAGTTCTTC. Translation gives CASSRPVGVTNEQFF.

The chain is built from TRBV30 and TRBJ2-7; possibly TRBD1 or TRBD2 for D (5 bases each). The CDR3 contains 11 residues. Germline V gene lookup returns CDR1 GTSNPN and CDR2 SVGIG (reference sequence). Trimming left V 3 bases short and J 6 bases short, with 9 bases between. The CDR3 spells CAWRGEGEQYF. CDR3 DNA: TGTGCCTGGAGGGGGGAAGGCGAGCAGTACTTC.

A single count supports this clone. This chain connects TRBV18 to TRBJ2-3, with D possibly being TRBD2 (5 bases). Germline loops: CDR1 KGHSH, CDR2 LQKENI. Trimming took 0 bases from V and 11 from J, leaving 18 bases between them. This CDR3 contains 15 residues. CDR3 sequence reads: CASSPPTSPLEGQYF. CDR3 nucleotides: TGTGCCAGCTCACCACCGACTTCCCCACTTGAGGGGCAGTATTTT.

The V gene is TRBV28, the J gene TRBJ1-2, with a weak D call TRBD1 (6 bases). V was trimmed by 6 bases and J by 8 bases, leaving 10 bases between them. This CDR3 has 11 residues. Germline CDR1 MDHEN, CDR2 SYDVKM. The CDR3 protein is CASRYRDGYTF. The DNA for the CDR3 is TGTGCCAGCAGATACAGGGACGGCTACACCTTC.

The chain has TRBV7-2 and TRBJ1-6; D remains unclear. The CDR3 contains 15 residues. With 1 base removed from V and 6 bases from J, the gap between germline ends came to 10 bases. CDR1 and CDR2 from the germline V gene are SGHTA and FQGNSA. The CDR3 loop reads CASSLEAVTNSPLHF. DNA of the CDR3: TGTGCCAGCAGCTTAGAAGCAGTAACTAATTCACCCCTCCACTTT.